This T cell receptor beta chain was profiled in a study of T cell repertoires in cytomegalovirus infection. TCRdb itself ran the reads through MiXCR, one entry per CDR3 protein. This sample has roughly 230,000 distinct CDR3 sequences, with 15% to 20% found just once. With 4 bases clipped from V and 1 base from J, the junction kept 3 bases outside the gene matches. CDR3 length: 14 amino acids. The germline V gene encodes CDR1 MNHEY and CDR2 SMNVEV (reference sequence). The clonotype comes from a human donor in good health (CMV status not recorded). Some clones in this sample may be carry-over from other donors' samples. Sequencing was done on a sample of CD8+ T cells from PBMCs. V and J are TRBV27 and TRBJ1-2; 7 nucleotides align to TRBD1. The CDR3 loop reads CASSWTGFNYGYTF. CDR3 sequence (DNA): TGTGCCAGCAGTTGGACAGGCTTTAACTATGGCTACACCTTC.